One and the same sample provided the 17 T cell receptor beta chains below, sequenced in a study of CD8+ T cells in alopecia areata. Treatment of the sample: oral pan-JAK inhibitor, 5-10 mg twice daily. cDNA serving as the sequencing template came from extracted, reverse transcribed RNA. Sequencing was performed with immunoSEQ multiplex PCR; in TCRdb, only in-frame clones are kept and a portion is missing. The table records around 100,000 clones, roughly 45% of them present only once. Sample: CD8+ T cells sorted from blood, taken at week 24, from a patient treated with tofacitinib. The receptors shown here come from a human donor with alopecia areata.

This chain links TRBV4-1 with TRBJ1-2; no firm D call. Trimming shortened V by 0 bases and J by 3 bases, and 14 bases separated the two germline ends. CDR3 length equals 16 residues. The germline V gene has CDR1 MGHRA and CDR2 YSYEKL. The DNA for the CDR3 is TGCGCCAGCAGCCAAGATGGGCAGTCTAGTTACTATGGCTACACCTTC. This sequence encodes CASSQDGQSSYYGYTF.

A single count supports this clone. The chain links TRBV15 to TRBJ2-7, with 8 positions matching TRBD1. The germline V gene has CDR1 LNHNV and CDR2 YYDKDF (reference sequence). The CDR3 consists of 16 residues. Trimming cost V 2 bases and J 1 base; bases outside gene matches: 7. Written as DNA, the CDR3 is TGTGCCACCAGCAGAACTCAGGGGGCCTCATCCTACGAGCAGTACTTC. Its translation is CATSRTQGASSYEQYF.

This chain joins TRBV27 and TRBJ1-2, with 7 bases fitting TRBD1. In germline, CDR1 is MNHEY, CDR2 SMNVEV (reference sequence). With V trimmed by 8 bases and J by 8 bases, 11 bases remained unmatched. This CDR3 contains 13 residues. CDR3 DNA: TGTGCCAGCTCCAAAGGGGACAGATGGGGCTACACCTTC. Translating it yields CASSKGDRWGYTF.

This clone showed up just a few times. V and J are TRBV27 and TRBJ2-5; the match to TRBD1 covers 11 bases. The ends lost 6 bases at V and 4 bases at J; junction bases unmatched: 4. Germline V gives CDR1 MNHEY, CDR2 SMNVEV (reference sequence). The CDR3 sequence is 14 residues long. The DNA of the CDR3 is TGTGCCAGCAGGGACAGGGGGCTTGGAGAGACCCAGTACTTC. Protein sequence: CASRDRGLGETQYF.

The chain employs TRBV4-2 and TRBJ1-4; a possible D gene is TRBD1 (5 bases). This CDR3 spans 16 amino acids. V was clipped by 3 bases and J by 3 bases, with 14 bases between them. Germline V gene lookup returns CDR1 LGHNA and CDR2 YNFKEQ. The CDR3 nucleotides are TGTGCCAGCAGCCAGCGTCTGTGGGGGGCTAATGAAAAACTGTTTTTT. Its protein is CASSQRLWGANEKLFF.

The chain carries TRBV5-1 and TRBJ2-7; 7 positions match TRBD1. This CDR3 comprises 13 residues. The V segment lost 5 bases and the J segment 3 bases; nucleotides outside the gene matches: 5. CDR1 and CDR2 from the germline V gene are SGHRS and YFSETQ. CDR3 in DNA: TGCGCCAGCAGAGGTACAGGGGACTACGAGCAGTACTTC. Amino acid sequence: CASRGTGDYEQYF.

The rearrangement links TRBV27 to TRBJ2-7; 8 positions agree with TRBD2. CDR1 and CDR2 from the germline V gene are MNHEY and SMNVEV (reference sequence). The junction had 4 bases not matched to a gene; V was cut back by 3 bases and J by 3 bases. The CDR3 spans 14 residues. CDR3 DNA: TGTGCCAGCAGTTTGGCTAGCGGGTTCTACGAGCAGTACTTC. Translated, it gives CASSLASGFYEQYF.

The chain combines TRBV5-1 with TRBJ2-7, with D uncertain. With 2 bases removed from V and 0 bases from J, the gap between germline ends came to 6 bases. The CDR3 extends over 13 amino acids. The germline V gene encodes CDR1 SGHRS and CDR2 YFSETQ. CDR3 amino acids: CASSFSTSYEQYF. The CDR3 bases are TGCGCCAGCAGCTTCAGCACCTCCTACGAGCAGTACTTC. Full variable domain (outside the CDR3, taken from reference TRBV5-1 and TRBJ2-7): KAGVTQTPRYLIKTRGQQVTLSCSPISGHRSVSWYQQTPGQGLQFLFEYFSETQRNKGNFPGRFSGRQFSNSRSEMNVSTLELGDSALYLCASSFSTSYEQYFGPGTRLTVT.

This clone was seen more than once but under ten times. J is TRBJ2-1 and V is TRBV5-1; D is uncertain. Per germline, CDR1 SGHRS and CDR2 YFSETQ. The CDR3 is made up of 12 amino acids. Trimming removed 4 bases from V and 5 bases from J, with 7 bases in between. The CDR3 DNA reads TGCGCCAGCAGCCTGGGAAACAATGAGCAGTTCTTC. Protein product: CASSLGNNEQFF.

The V gene is TRBV11-2, the J gene TRBJ2-1; weak D call: TRBD2 (5 bases). CDR3 length: 14 residues. The V and J ends lost 4 bases and 8 bases respectively, with 15 bases between them. Germline CDR1 reads SGHAT; CDR2 reads FQNNGV. Here the CDR3 reads CASSWAAGMDEQFF. The CDR3 DNA reads as TGTGCCAGCAGCTGGGCGGCCGGGATGGATGAGCAGTTCTTC.

The gene calls are TRBV6-5 and TRBJ2-5; 8 positions match TRBD1. CDR3 length: 13 residues. V lost 6 bases, J lost 10 bases, and 10 bases stayed unmatched. The germline V gene has CDR1 MNHEY and CDR2 SVGAGI. CDR3: CASSSGQGQGQYF. The DNA for the CDR3 is TGTGCCAGCAGCTCCGGACAGGGCCAGGGCCAGTACTTC.

The chain links TRBV5-6 to TRBJ2-7, with 10 positions matching TRBD2. The CDR3 contains 13 residues. With 7 bases clipped from V and 6 bases from J, the junction kept 7 bases outside the gene matches. Germline CDR1 reads SGHDT; CDR2 reads YYEEEE. The CDR3 DNA reads as TGTGCCAGCGTCGCTAGCGGGAGTGTCGAGCAGTACTTC. Its protein product is CASVASGSVEQYF.

This clone occurred a few times. The chain links TRBV19 to TRBJ2-5; D tentatively fits TRBD1 or TRBD2 (6 bases each). The V gene's germline CDR1 is LNHDA and CDR2 SQIVND (reference sequence). The V end lost 7 bases, the J end lost 11 bases, and 23 bases lay between the germline ends. This CDR3 contains 14 residues. The CDR3 here is CASTPEGGRTGQYF. The DNA of the CDR3 is TGTGCCAGTACCCCAGAGGGGGGACGGACGGGACAGTACTTC. The full variable domain, with the rest looked up from reference TRBV19 and TRBJ2-5, is DGGITQSPKYLFRKEGQNVTLSCEQNLNHDAMYWYRQDPGQGLRLIYYSQIVNDFQKGDIAEGYSVSREKKESFPLTVTSAQKNPTAFYLCASTPEGGRTGQYFGPGTRLLVL.

The CDR3 region has the DNA TGTGCCAGCAGCGACAATCACGGACAAGAGCTATACACCGGGGAGCTGTTTTTT. Protein product: CASSDNHGQELYTGELFF. The chain carries TRBV9 and TRBJ2-2, with D maybe TRBD1 (5 bases). Trimming took off 3 bases at V and 3 bases at J, with 21 bases between the two ends. The CDR3 consists of 18 residues. CDR1 is SGDLS, CDR2 YYNGEE, per germline.

The J gene is TRBJ1-2, the V gene TRBV29-1; 8 positions match TRBD1. V dropped 6 bases and J dropped 8; count of bases not matched to a gene: 14. The CDR3 spans 14 residues. Germline lookup yields CDR1 SQVTM and CDR2 ANQGSEA. CDR3 region: CSVPLTGDLWGYTF. CDR3 DNA sequence: TGCAGCGTACCTTTGACAGGGGATCTTTGGGGCTACACCTTC.

This chain links TRBV30 with TRBJ1-1; a possible D gene is TRBD1 (6 bases). The length of the CDR3 is 14 residues. Per the germline V gene, CDR1 is GTSNPN and CDR2 is SVGIG (reference sequence). Between the trimmed V and J ends, which lost 0 bases and 6 bases, there was a span of 14 bases. The DNA for the CDR3 is TGTGCCTGGAGTGTACAGGGTCGGGATTCTGAAGCTTTCTTT. Translation: CAWSVQGRDSEAFF.

This clone was detected once. The chain has TRBV7-6 and TRBJ2-3; possible D gene TRBD2, 6 bases. CDR3 length equals 15 residues. Germline V CDR1 and CDR2: SGHVS, FNYEAQ. V gave up 2 bases and J gave up 6 bases, with 15 bases separating them. Written as DNA, the CDR3 is TGTGCCAGCAGCTTATTTGCGGGGCTCGGGGATACGCAGTATTTT. Its translation: CASSLFAGLGDTQYF.